This T cell receptor beta chain was sequenced for a study of T cell repertoires in cytomegalovirus infection. In the study overall: An indication of both CMV infection and matching HLA type came from public TCR beta signatures. Whole-study results and caveats: Ex vivo responses were dominated by HLA-C-restricted CMV-specific TCR beta clonotypes.

A single record per CDR3 protein comes from TCRdb applying MiXCR to the reads. Of about 400,000 distinct CDR3 sequences listed, 15% to 20% were seen once; the top ten hold roughly 9%. This CDR3 has 12 residues. CDR1 and CDR2 (germline): MGHDK, SYGVNS. V lost 10 bases and J lost 3, with 13 bases in between. With regard to this clonotype: As yet, its antigen is unknown.

V and J are TRBV25-1 and TRBJ2-7; a weak D match, TRBD1 (5 bases). The sequence was obtained from a human donor in good health (CMV status not recorded). Some clones in this sample may be carry-over from other donors' samples. Sequencing used PBMCs. DNA for the CDR3: TGTGCCAAGTATGTCAGGGACTACGAGCAGTACTTC. Translated: CAKYVRDYEQYF.